What follows describes a single TCR beta chain. Its antigen is unknown. Base qualities were left out, and no much larger clone turns up one base away. CDR1 and CDR2 are drawn from the germline V gene: MDHEN, SYDVKM. After removal of 3 bases from V and 7 bases from J, the junction retains 6 bases not matched to a gene. The CDR3 starts with the cysteine, ends with the phenylalanine, and has 15 residues. Kept here is only the CDR3 DNA, which spans 45 bases and is read in frame from base 1. This sample was included in a study of blood T cell repertoires in COVID-19 (dated by TCRdb to the early 2020s). Some background on the complete study: Samples from collaborators originated in the United States, Italy and Spain and spanned both the acute and convalescent phases of COVID-19. Sample metadata almost always included a de-identified subject ID, COVID-19 status, age in years and sex. Where available, HLA class I and class II types were taken from metadata supplied by the sample provider and were not determined by assay-based typing. The samples were drawn from the first 160 participants of the ongoing ImmuneRACE study and from roughly 1,300 subjects provided by 6 global collaborators. The material from the prospective study consisted of cDNA or gDNA derived from T cells, B-cell-depleted T cells, or PBMCs. The repertoires were released in a freely available public database meant as a resource for research on the immune response to SARS-CoV-2. The dataset comprised deeply sampled blood TCRbeta repertoires from subjects exposed to, actively infected with, or recovered from COVID-19.

Broader findings and caveats from the paper: Clinical and demographic metadata were provided uncurated, with the amount varying by source and participant.

Participants in the prospective study were aged about 18 to 95 years, lived in 24 United States geographic areas, and enrolled through a virtual design. In the prospective study, participants were assigned to cohorts based on the clinical history participants reported in a screening survey and a study questionnaire. Recovered participants in ImmuneRACE Cohort 3 were defined as having two consecutive negative NP/OP PCR tests, clearance from a healthcare professional, or resolution of symptoms. Mobile phlebotomists in the prospective study collected whole blood, serum and a nasopharyngeal or oropharyngeal swab from every participant. Additional blood draws and questionnaires over an approximately two-month period could optionally be provided by prospective study participants. Before DNA extraction, blood samples from the prospective study were shipped at room temperature or frozen. TCRbeta CDR3 regions were amplified from genomic DNA by means of the immunoSEQ Assay, a bias-controlled multiplex PCR. The study's own analysis went as follows. The number of nucleated cells in each sample was estimated from the amplification of reference gene primers within the assay. To quantify the absolute abundance of each unique TCRbeta CDR3 rearrangement, sequence reads were collapsed and filtered. Productive Simpson clonality was computed per sample as the square root of Simpson's diversity index over productive rearrangements. TCRdb re-hosts the immuneACCESS table, in-frame sequences only. Its copies lack some clones; in the studies checked, an unresolved V gene accounts for under half of them, and the cause for the rest is not known. From that table come the V and J calls and clone size; the DNA was used to work out D and trimming. The sample has about 180,000 clones on record, 85% to 90% of them singletons. Of the sample, approximately 6.2% falls within the top ten clones.

The sequenced sample was PBMCs or T cells enriched from blood (not recorded which). Recombination joined TRBV28 with TRBJ1-4; the junction holds 9 bases that match TRBD1. This sequence was found in a man in his forties or fifties who had recovered from COVID-19. The nucleotides are TGTGCCAGCAGTTTGTCACAGGGGGCGACTGAAAAACTGTTTTTT. The resulting protein is CASSLSQGATEKLFF. Outside the CDR3, residues come from the reference TRBV28 and TRBJ1-4 proteins, so the full variable domain is: DVKVTQSSRYLVKRTGEKVFLECVQDMDHENMFWYRQDPGLGLRLIYFSYDVKMKEKGDIPEGYSVSREKKERFSLILESASTNQTSMYLCASSLSQGATEKLFFGSGTQLSVL.